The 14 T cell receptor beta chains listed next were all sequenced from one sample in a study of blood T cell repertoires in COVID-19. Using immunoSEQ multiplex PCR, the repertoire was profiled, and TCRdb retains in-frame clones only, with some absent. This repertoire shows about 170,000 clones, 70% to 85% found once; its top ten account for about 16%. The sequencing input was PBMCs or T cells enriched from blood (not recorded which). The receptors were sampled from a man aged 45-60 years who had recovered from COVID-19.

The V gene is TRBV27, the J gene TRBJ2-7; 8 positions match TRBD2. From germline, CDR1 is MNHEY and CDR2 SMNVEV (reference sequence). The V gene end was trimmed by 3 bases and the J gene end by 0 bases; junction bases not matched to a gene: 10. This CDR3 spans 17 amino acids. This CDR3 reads CASSLRLAGESSYEQYF. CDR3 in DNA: TGTGCCAGCAGTTTGAGGCTAGCGGGCGAGAGCTCCTACGAGCAGTACTTC.

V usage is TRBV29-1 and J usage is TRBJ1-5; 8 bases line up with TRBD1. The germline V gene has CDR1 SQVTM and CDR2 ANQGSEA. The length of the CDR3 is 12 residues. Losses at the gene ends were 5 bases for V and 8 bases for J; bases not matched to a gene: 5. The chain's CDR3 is CSVSDRGEPQHF. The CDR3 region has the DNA TGCAGCGTTTCAGACAGGGGTGAGCCCCAGCATTTT.

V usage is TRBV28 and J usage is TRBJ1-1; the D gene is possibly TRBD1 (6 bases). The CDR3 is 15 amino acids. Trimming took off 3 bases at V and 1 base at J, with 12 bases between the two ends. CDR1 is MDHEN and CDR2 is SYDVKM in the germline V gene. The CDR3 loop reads CASSFFDRWNTEAFF. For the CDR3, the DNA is TGTGCCAGCAGTTTTTTCGACAGGTGGAACACTGAAGCTTTCTTT.

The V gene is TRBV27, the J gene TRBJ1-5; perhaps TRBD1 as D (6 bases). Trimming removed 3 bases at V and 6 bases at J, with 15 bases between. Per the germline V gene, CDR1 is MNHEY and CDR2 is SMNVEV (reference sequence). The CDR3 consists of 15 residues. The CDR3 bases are TGTGCCAGCAGTTTCCTACAGGGTTCAGGTCAGCCCCAGCATTTT. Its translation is CASSFLQGSGQPQHF.

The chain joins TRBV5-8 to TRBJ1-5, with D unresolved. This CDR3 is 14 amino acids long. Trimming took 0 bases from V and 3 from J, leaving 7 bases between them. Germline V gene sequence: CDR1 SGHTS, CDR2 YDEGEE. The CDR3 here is CASSLVLINQPQHF. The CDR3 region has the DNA TGTGCCAGCAGCTTGGTACTGATCAATCAGCCCCAGCATTTT.

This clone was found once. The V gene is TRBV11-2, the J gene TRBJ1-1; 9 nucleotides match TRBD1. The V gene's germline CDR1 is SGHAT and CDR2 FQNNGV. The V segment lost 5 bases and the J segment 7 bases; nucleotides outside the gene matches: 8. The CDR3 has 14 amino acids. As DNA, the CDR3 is TGTGCCAGCAGCCGAACAGGGGGCTCGAGTGAAGCTTTCTTT. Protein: CASSRTGGSSEAFF. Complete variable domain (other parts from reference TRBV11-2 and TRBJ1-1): EAGVAQSPRYKIIEKRQSVAFWCNPISGHATLYWYQQILGQGPKLLIQFQNNGVVDDSQLPKDRFSAERLKGVDSTLKIQPAKLEDSAVYLCASSRTGGSSEAFFGQGTRLTVV.

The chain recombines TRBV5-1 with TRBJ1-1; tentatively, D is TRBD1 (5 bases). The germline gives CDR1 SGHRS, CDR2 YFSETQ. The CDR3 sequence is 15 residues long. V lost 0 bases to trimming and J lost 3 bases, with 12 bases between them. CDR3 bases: TGCGCCAGCAGCTTGGAGCTGGGAGGGGACACTGAAGCTTTCTTT. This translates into CASSLELGGDTEAFF.

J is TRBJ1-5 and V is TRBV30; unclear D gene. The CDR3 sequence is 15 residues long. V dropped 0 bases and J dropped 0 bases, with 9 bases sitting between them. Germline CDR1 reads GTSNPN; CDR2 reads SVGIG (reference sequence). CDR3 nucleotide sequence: TGTGCCTGGAGTGTTTCGGGGTATAGCAATCAGCCCCAGCATTTT. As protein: CAWSVSGYSNQPQHF.

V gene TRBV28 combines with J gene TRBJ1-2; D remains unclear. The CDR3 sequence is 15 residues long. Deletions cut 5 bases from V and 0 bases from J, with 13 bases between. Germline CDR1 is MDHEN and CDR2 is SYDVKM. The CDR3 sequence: CASSMEVLANYGYTF. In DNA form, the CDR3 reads TGTGCCAGCAGTATGGAGGTCCTAGCTAACTATGGCTACACCTTC.

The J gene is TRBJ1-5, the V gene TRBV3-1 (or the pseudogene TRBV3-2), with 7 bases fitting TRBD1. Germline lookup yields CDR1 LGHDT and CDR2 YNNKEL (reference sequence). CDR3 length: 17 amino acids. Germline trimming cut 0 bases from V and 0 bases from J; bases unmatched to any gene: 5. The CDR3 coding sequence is TGTGCCAGCAGCCAAGAAGGGACAGTCTATAGCAATCAGCCCCAGCATTTT. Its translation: CASSQEGTVYSNQPQHF.

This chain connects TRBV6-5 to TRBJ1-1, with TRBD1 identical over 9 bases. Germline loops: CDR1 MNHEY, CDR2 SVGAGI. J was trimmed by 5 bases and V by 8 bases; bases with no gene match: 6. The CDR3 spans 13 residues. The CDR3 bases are TGTGCCAGCGGGGGGACAGGGTGGACTGAAGCTTTCTTT. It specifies CASGGTGWTEAFF.

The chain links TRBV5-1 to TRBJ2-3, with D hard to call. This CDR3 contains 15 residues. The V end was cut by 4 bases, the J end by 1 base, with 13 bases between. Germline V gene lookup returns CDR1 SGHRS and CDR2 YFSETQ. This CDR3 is CASSRNGQGTDTQYF. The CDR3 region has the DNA TGCGCCAGCAGCCGGAATGGTCAGGGCACAGATACGCAGTATTTT.

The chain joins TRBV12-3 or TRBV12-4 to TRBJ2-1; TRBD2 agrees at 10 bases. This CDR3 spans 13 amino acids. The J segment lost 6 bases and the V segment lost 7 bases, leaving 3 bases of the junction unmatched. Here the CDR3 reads CASTLAGGNEQFF. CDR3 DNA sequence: TGTGCCAGCACCTTAGCGGGGGGCAATGAGCAGTTCTTC.

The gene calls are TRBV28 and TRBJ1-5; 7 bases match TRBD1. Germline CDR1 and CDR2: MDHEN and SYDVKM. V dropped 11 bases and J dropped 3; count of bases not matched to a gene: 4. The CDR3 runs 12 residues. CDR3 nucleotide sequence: TGTGCCGCAAGGGGGCCCAATCAGCCCCAGCATTTT. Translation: CAARGPNQPQHF. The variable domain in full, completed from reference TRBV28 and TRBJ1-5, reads DVKVTQSSRYLVKRTGEKVFLECVQDMDHENMFWYRQDPGLGLRLIYFSYDVKMKEKGDIPEGYSVSREKKERFSLILESASTNQTSMYLCAARGPNQPQHFGDGTRLSIL.